The rows below give T cell receptor beta chains drawn from one sample of a study of shared clonotypes between healthy human individuals. Generated by immunoSEQ multiplex PCR, the TCRdb table keeps only in-frame clones and is missing some. This sample has around 2,100,000 clones, with around 96% found just once. The sequencing sample was made of naive CD8+ T cells sorted from blood. All receptors derive from a man aged 18 to 29 in good health. The CDR3 runs from the conserved cysteine through the conserved F or W. A D gene is named only where the DNA matches it firmly. Part of the rows lack a size; the others show once, few, many or a class for expanded clones.

CDR3 protein: CASSLGLISGNTIYF
CDR3 DNA: TGCGCCAGCAGCCTAGGACTGATCTCTGGAAACACCATATATTTT
V gene: TRBV4-1
J gene: TRBJ1-3
clone size: .
D gene: .

CDR3 protein: CASRGQGAYNEQFF
CDR3 DNA: TGTGCCAGCCGGGGACAGGGGGCTTACAATGAGCAGTTCTTC
V gene: TRBV28
J gene: TRBJ2-1
clone size: .
D gene: TRBD1

CDR3 protein: CASSERITYEQYF
CDR3 DNA: TGTGCCAGCAGTGAACGTATAACCTACGAGCAGTACTTC
V gene: TRBV2
J gene: TRBJ2-7
clone size: .
D gene: .

CDR3 protein: CATSTSGTPLYGYTF
CDR3 DNA: TGTGCCACCAGCACATCCGGGACACCACTATATGGCTACACCTTC
V gene: TRBV15
J gene: TRBJ1-2
clone size: .
D gene: .

CDR3 protein: CASIFRGAGGTDTQYF
CDR3 DNA: TGTGCCAGCATCTTCCGCGGGGCGGGGGGCACAGATACGCAGTATTTT
V gene: TRBV5-4
J gene: TRBJ2-3
clone size: .
D gene: TRBD2

CDR3 protein: CASSSGGAFPGELFF
CDR3 DNA: TGCGCCAGCAGCTCGGGGGGGGCCTTTCCCGGGGAGCTGTTTTTT
V gene: TRBV4-1
J gene: TRBJ2-2
clone size: once
D gene: TRBD2

CDR3 protein: CASTADFHGYTF
CDR3 DNA: TGTGCCAGCACTGCGGATTTTCATGGCTACACCTTC
V gene: TRBV6-5
J gene: TRBJ1-2
clone size: .
D gene: .

CDR3 protein: CASSGSGHCTF
CDR3 DNA: TGTGCCAGCAGCGGTTCGGGACACTGCACCTTC
V gene: TRBV9
J gene: TRBJ1-2
clone size: .
D gene: .

CDR3 protein: CASSKETNEKLFF
CDR3 DNA: TGTGCCAGCAGTAAGGAAACTAATGAAAAACTGTTTTTT
V gene: TRBV2
J gene: TRBJ1-4
clone size: .
D gene: .

CDR3 protein: CASSVLLQDTQYF
CDR3 DNA: TGTGCCAGCAGCGTTCTTCTGCAGGATACGCAGTATTTT
V gene: TRBV9
J gene: TRBJ2-3
clone size: .
D gene: .

CDR3 protein: CASSQDPPLGTVPYEQYF
CDR3 DNA: TGCGCCAGCAGCCAAGATCCCCCGCTCGGGACGGTGCCCTACGAGCAGTACTTC
V gene: TRBV4-1
J gene: TRBJ2-7
clone size: .
D gene: .

CDR3 protein: CASSSSGTGELFF
CDR3 DNA: TGTGCCAGCAGCTCGTCCGGGACCGGGGAGCTGTTTTTT
V gene: TRBV9
J gene: TRBJ2-2
clone size: .
D gene: .

CDR3 protein: CASSQQTSVIPQYF
CDR3 DNA: TGTGCCAGCAGTCAACAGACTAGCGTAATTCCGCAGTATTTT
V gene: TRBV27
J gene: TRBJ2-3
clone size: .
D gene: TRBD2

CDR3 protein: CASSGGPNEQFF
CDR3 DNA: TGTGCCAGCAGCGGCGGGCCCAATGAGCAGTTCTTC
V gene: TRBV13
J gene: TRBJ2-1
clone size: .
D gene: .

CDR3 protein: CASSQDLGINQETQYF
CDR3 DNA: TGCGCCAGCAGCCAAGATTTAGGGATCAACCAAGAGACCCAGTACTTC
V gene: TRBV4-1
J gene: TRBJ2-5
clone size: .
D gene: .